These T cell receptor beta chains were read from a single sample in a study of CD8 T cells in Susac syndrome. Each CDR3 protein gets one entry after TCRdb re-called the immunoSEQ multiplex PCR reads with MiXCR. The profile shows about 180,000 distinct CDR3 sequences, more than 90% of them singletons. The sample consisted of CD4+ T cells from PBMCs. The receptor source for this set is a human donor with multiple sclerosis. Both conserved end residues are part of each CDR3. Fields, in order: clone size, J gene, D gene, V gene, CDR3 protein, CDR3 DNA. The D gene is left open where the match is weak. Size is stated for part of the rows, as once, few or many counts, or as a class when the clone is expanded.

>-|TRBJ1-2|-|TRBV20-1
CSASAQAVGGYTF
TGCAGTGCTTCCGCGCAAGCCGTGGGTGGCTACACCTTC
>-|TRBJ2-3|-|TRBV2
CASSEFQGSDTQYF
TGTGCCAGCAGTGAATTTCAGGGATCAGATACGCAGTATTTT
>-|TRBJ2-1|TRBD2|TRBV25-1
CASSESRLAGGHYNEQFF
TGTGCCAGCAGTGAATCAAGGCTAGCGGGGGGGCATTACAATGAGCAGTTCTTC
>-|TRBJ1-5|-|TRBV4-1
CASSQDKDNQPQHF
TGCGCCAGCAGCCAAGATAAGGACAATCAGCCCCAGCATTTT
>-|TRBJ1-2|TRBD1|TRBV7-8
CASSFRDRGRGYTF
TGTGCCAGCAGCTTTCGGGACAGGGGCAGGGGCTACACCTTC
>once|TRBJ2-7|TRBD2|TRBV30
CAWSVPGGVEQYF
TGTGCCTGGAGTGTCCCGGGGGGGGTAGAGCAGTACTTC
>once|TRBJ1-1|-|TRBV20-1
CSAKIRGRANTEAFF
TGCAGTGCTAAAATACGAGGCAGGGCGAACACTGAAGCTTTCTTT
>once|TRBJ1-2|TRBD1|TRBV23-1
CASSQSPGGEGYTF
TGCGCCAGCAGTCAATCGCCAGGGGGCGAAGGCTACACCTTC
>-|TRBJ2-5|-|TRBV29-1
CSVEDVGAVETQYF
TGCAGCGTTGAAGATGTAGGGGCTGTAGAGACCCAGTACTTC
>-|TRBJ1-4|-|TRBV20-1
CSAQPSTNEKLFF
TGCAGTGCTCAACCGTCCACTAATGAAAAACTGTTTTTT
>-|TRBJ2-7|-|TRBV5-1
CASSLALSNEQYF
TGCGCCAGCAGCTTGGCCTTATCCAACGAGCAGTACTTC
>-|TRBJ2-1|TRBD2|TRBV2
CASSGGLGYNEQFF
TGTGCCAGCAGTGGGGGACTAGGGTACAATGAGCAGTTCTTC
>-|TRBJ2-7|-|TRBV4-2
CASSQGLLVNYEQYF
TGTGCCAGCAGCCAGGGACTCCTAGTTAACTACGAGCAGTACTTC
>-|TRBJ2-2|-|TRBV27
CASSFLAEGAGELFF
TGTGCCAGCAGTTTCCTGGCGGAGGGGGCCGGGGAGCTGTTTTTT
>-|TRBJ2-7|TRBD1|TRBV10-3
CAISALDRGLDEQYF
TGTGCCATCAGTGCCCTGGACAGGGGGCTGGACGAGCAGTACTTC
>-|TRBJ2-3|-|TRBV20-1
CSARPGGTDTQYF
TGCAGTGCTAGACCGGGAGGCACAGATACGCAGTATTTT
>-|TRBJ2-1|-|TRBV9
CASSNSGDSYNEQFF
TGTGCCAGCAGCAACTCGGGGGACTCCTACAATGAGCAGTTCTTC
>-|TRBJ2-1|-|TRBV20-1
CSATYSAMPAEEQFF
TGCAGTGCCACGTATAGCGCAATGCCGGCAGAGGAGCAGTTCTTC
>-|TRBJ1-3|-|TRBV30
CAWSTGNTIYF
TGTGCCTGGAGTACCGGAAACACCATATATTTT
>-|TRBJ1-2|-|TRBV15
CATSLGGDPEGYGYTF
TGTGCCACCAGCCTCGGCGGGGACCCTGAGGGCTATGGCTACACCTTC
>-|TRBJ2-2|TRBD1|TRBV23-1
CASSRGTGLVSGELFF
TGCGCCAGCAGCCGGGGGACAGGGTTGGTTTCCGGGGAGCTGTTTTTT
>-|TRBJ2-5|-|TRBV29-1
CSVEVASLGETQYF
TGCAGCGTTGAAGTGGCGTCTCTGGGGGAGACCCAGTACTTC
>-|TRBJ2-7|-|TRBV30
CAWSSSPGEQYF
TGTGCCTGGAGTTCTAGTCCTGGGGAGCAGTACTTC
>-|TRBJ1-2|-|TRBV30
CAWSVIEGMGYTF
TGTGCCTGGAGTGTAATCGAGGGGATGGGCTACACCTTC
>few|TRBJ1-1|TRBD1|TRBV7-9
CASSPDRANTEAFF
TGTGCCAGCAGCCCTGACAGGGCGAACACTGAAGCTTTCTTT
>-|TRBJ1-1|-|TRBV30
CAWSAAFRRPPGTEAFF
TGTGCCTGGAGTGCTGCGTTCAGACGCCCCCCGGGAACTGAAGCTTTCTTT
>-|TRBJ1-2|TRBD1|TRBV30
CAWSLGQGAAGYTF
TGTGCCTGGAGTCTGGGACAGGGGGCGGCTGGCTACACCTTC
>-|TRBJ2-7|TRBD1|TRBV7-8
CASSLGGGETYEQYF
TGTGCCAGCAGCTTAGGAGGGGGCGAGACCTACGAGCAGTACTTC
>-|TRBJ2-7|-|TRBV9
CASSVTRVPYEQYF
TGTGCCAGCAGCGTGACAAGGGTACCCTACGAGCAGTACTTC
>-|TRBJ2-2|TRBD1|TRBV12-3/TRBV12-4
CASSFTGGRRLNTGELFF
TGTGCCAGCAGTTTCACAGGGGGCCGACGTCTGAACACCGGGGAGCTGTTTTTT
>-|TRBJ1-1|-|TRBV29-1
CSVELDRNTEAFF
TGCAGCGTTGAACTGGACAGGAACACTGAAGCTTTCTTT
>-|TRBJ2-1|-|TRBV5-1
CASSLVSASLNEQFF
TGCGCCAGCAGCTTGGTTTCGGCCAGTCTCAATGAGCAGTTCTTC
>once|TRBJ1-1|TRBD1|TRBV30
CAWSVSWTGGTEAFF
TGTGCCTGGAGTGTAAGTTGGACAGGTGGGACTGAAGCTTTCTTT
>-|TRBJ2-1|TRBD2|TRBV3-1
CASSQTSGGPNEQFF
TGTGCCAGCAGCCAGACTAGCGGGGGCCCAAATGAGCAGTTCTTC
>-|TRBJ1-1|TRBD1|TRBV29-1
CSVAPTGDTEAFF
TGCAGCGTTGCTCCGACAGGGGACACTGAAGCTTTCTTT
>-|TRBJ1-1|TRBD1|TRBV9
CASSDAGGNEAFF
TGTGCCAGCAGCGACGCAGGGGGCAATGAAGCTTTCTTT
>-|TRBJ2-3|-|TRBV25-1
CASSDIRFSTDTQYF
TGTGCCAGCAGTGACATCAGGTTCAGCACAGATACGCAGTATTTT
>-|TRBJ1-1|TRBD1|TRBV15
CATSRAQRPGQDYSPRGTEAFF
TGTGCCACCAGCAGAGCACAGAGACCGGGACAGGACTACTCTCCGCGCGGCACTGAAGCTTTCTTT
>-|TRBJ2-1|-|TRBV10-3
CAISEGDRGNEQFF
TGTGCCATCAGTGAAGGGGACCGAGGCAATGAGCAGTTCTTC
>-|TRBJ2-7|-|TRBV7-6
CASSLELVGPPYEQYF
TGTGCCAGCAGCTTAGAGCTGGTGGGACCCCCCTACGAGCAGTACTTC
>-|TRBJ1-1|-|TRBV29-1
CSGGLQNTEAFF
TGCAGCGGAGGACTCCAGAACACTGAAGCTTTCTTT
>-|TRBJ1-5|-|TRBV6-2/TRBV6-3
CASDRGLPNQPQHF
TGTGCCAGTGACCGGGGCCTTCCCAATCAGCCCCAGCATTTT
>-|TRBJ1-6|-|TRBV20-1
CSARGVVSNSPLHF
TGCAGTGCTAGAGGTGTAGTGTCCAATTCACCCCTCCACTTT
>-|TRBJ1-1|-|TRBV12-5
CASGLVLRGADTEAFF
TGTGCTAGTGGTTTGGTACTCCGGGGGGCAGACACTGAAGCTTTCTTT
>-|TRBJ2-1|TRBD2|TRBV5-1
CASSPLAGRINEQFF
TGCGCCAGCAGCCCACTAGCGGGGAGGATCAATGAGCAGTTCTTC
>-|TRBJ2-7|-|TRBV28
CASRNGGVGYEQYF
TGTGCCAGCCGAAATGGGGGAGTGGGATACGAGCAGTACTTC
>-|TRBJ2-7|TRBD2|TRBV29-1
CSGGGGAQQYF
TGCAGCGGTGGCGGGGGGGCCCAGCAGTACTTC
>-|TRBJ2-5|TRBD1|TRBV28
CATKRQGDETQYF
TGTGCCACCAAACGACAGGGAGACGAGACCCAGTACTTC
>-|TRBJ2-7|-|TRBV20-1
CRAGSGSASYEQYF
TGCAGAGCGGGCTCCGGGTCAGCGTCTTACGAGCAGTACTTC
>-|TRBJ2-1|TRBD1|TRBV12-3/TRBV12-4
CASSLTGARGYNEQFF
TGTGCCAGCAGTTTAACAGGGGCGAGGGGATACAATGAGCAGTTCTTC
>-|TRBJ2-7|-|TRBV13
CASRRSVSYEQYF
TGTGCCAGCAGGAGATCAGTCTCCTACGAGCAGTACTTC
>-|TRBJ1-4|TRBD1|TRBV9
CASSVGQVATNEKLFF
TGTGCCAGCAGCGTGGGACAGGTCGCAACTAATGAAAAACTGTTTTTT
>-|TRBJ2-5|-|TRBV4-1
CASSQEGPLQETQYF
TGCGCCAGCAGCCAAGAGGGTCCCTTGCAAGAGACCCAGTACTTC
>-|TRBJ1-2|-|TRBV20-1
CSARDWGNYGYTF
TGCAGTGCTAGAGATTGGGGGAACTATGGCTACACCTTC
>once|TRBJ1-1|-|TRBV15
CATSRDPYGEAFF
TGTGCCACCAGCAGAGATCCTTACGGGGAAGCTTTCTTT
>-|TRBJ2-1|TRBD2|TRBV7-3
CASSLMGLAGANEQFF
TGTGCCAGCAGCTTAATGGGACTAGCGGGGGCGAATGAGCAGTTCTTC
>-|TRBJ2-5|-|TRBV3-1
CASEKSPGGETQYF
TGTGCCAGCGAAAAGTCCCCTGGCGGAGAGACCCAGTACTTC
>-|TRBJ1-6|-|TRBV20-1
CSARGSYNSPLHF
TGCAGTGCTAGGGGCTCCTATAATTCACCCCTCCACTTT